What follows describes a single T cell receptor beta chain. No antigen is known for it. There are no base qualities to consult, and no much larger clone falls within one base. This sample is drawn from a study of cytomegalovirus exposure and HLA in healthy donors (dated by TCRdb to the late 2010s). In terms of the full investigation: An earlier analysis of approximately 640 of the donors reported more than 250 Gb of sequence data and 100 million to 130 million unique TCR beta sequences from 150 million to 200 million T cells. An early release covering over 500 HLA-typed donors comprised approximately 300 gigabases of sequencing data and approximately 80 million unique TCR sequences. The genetic ancestry cluster associated with self-reported Caucasian donors included around 76% of the approximately 430 genotyped donors. The study aimed to test whether signatures of past pathogen exposure could be identified by cataloging public T cell receptors. The study profiled the T cell repertoires of under 850 subjects by immunosequencing and related them to cytomegalovirus serostatus. In addition to the first cohort of about 650 subjects, a separate validation cohort of 120 different subjects was used. To predict cytomegalovirus infection status, the study combined high-throughput TCR immunosequencing, statistical association of individual TCRs with disease status, and machine learning. A later analysis re-examined previously published TCR beta repertoires from 610 or so donors and added high-resolution HLA genotyping to investigate patterns of TCR occurrence. Rather than drawing on any new phenotypic data, the later analysis identified candidate immune exposures from TCR beta sequences and the way those sequences occurred across donors. In an earlier analysis of 587 of the donors, high-throughput TCR beta sequencing was used to judge whether each TCR beta V gene segment behaved as functional or pseudogenic. Donor age, sex, ethnicity and CMV serostatus were collected together with the repertoire data. Genome-wide SNP genotypes for about 55% of the roughly 670 donors were used in a later genetic analysis, which treated that subset as a discovery cohort. All discovery cohort repertoires had been generated using a single sequencing platform. Class I and class II HLA loci were covered by the typing at four-digit resolution. The number of typed donors differed by locus: about 629-630 for A, B, C, DRB1 and DQB1; 522 for DQA1; about 600 for DPA1; and 450 to 480 for DPB1. Roughly 5 DR-DQ haplotypes were handled as single units for association and clustering, since linkage in the cohort was strong. On average, around 240,000 unique TCR beta nucleotide sequences were sequenced per donor among a few hundred genotyped donors of the cohort, with around 19% of those sequences being non-productive. Here is what the overall study found, with its caveats: A cluster of highly shared sequence variants was judged likely to represent a technical artifact of the sequencing pipeline. The presence/absence analyses assumed that sequencing depth was roughly uniform across donors, and that assumption may not be true. A further reported finding was that TCR beta sequences accurately predicted the HLA-A and HLA-B alleles for most subjects in the first cohort. Cytomegalovirus status was reported to be diagnosed by the classifier with high specificity and sensitivity in both the original and validation cohorts. Because counts were too low, roughly 18 rarely observed V segments, including chromosome 9 orphons, were left out of the earlier analysis of 500 to 650 of the donors. Some IMGT-functional V segments, including TRBV6-2 and TRBV6-3, could not be told apart with the 87-base-pair reads, so those segments were excluded. Correlated functional status among segregating V segments might be attributable to linkage disequilibrium, but an unknown experimental factor could not be ruled out. In an earlier analysis of roughly 560 of the donors, most TCR beta V segments were observed in productive rearrangements about 87% or about 30% of the time, broadly matching IMGT annotations. The authors suggested that the approach could potentially be generalized to other disease states and immunological phenotypes. The only immune exposure information available for the cohort was CMV serostatus. In vitro tests confirmed that a few of the cytomegalovirus-associated TCR beta chains recognize cytomegalovirus antigens. In a later analysis, HLA-associated TCR beta chains were found to be more clonally expanded and to have lower generation probabilities than equally common non-associated chains. Most CMV-associated TCR beta chains appeared to be HLA-restricted in a later analysis, and the HLA associations seemed to be driven largely by CMV exposure. In this cohort, only TCR beta chains were sequenced, and detectable features were limited by the absence of alpha or paired-chain data. According to a later analysis, TCR association rates differed among HLA loci, with DRB1 alleles showing the most associated TCRs and HLA-C alleles showing the fewest. When HLA alleles, especially DR and DQ, strongly co-occurred, attributing TCR associations to individual alleles was difficult. In a later analysis, several top co-occurrence clusters were reported to appear linked to parvovirus B19, influenza, CMV and Epstein-Barr virus. Specific HLA alleles were associated with over 15,000 TCR beta sequences at a false discovery rate of 0.05 in a later analysis. Compared with the approximately 710-donor mean, donors in an Asian-associated ancestry cluster had fewer N-insertions in productive TCRs, according to a later genetic analysis. A total of 150 to 200 TCR beta chains were listed by the study as associated with cytomegalovirus. Most TCR sequences were observed very rarely across donors, whereas some public TCRs were present in many individuals. A later genetic analysis associated a missense DCLRE1C variant with V-gene and J-gene trimming of TCR beta chains, and an independent cohort replicated the association. Because HLA typing was missing for some donors at each locus, association tests included only the typed subset.

V is pruned by 8 bases and J by 1 base, leaving 8 bases of the junction without a gene match. Via the germline V gene, CDR1 is SQVTM and CDR2 ANQGSEA. Spanning cysteine to phenylalanine, the CDR3 consists of 14 amino acids. The read is trimmed to its CDR3 DNA, 42 bases read in frame from base 1. In total, over 600 healthy bone marrow donors made up the cohort. At the time of sampling, every cohort member was nominally healthy, though immune exposures that went unrecorded were likely present. The donor tested CMV seropositive and was one of the 289 seropositive cohort members. A peripheral blood sample was provided by each donor, and peripheral blood mononuclear cells were used for TCR beta sequencing. The Qiagen DNeasy Blood Extraction Kit was used to extract genomic DNA from the blood cell samples. Receptors were amplified or captured by the immunoSEQ multiplex PCR assay. A mixture of 60 forward primers for TCR Vbeta segments and 13 reverse primers for TCR Jbeta segments was used in the multiplex PCR. Amplification of the CDR3 region of rearranged TCR beta genes was performed with a multiplex PCR assay on genomic DNA. Amplified TCR beta libraries were sequenced as 87-base-pair reads on the Illumina HiSeq System. Regarding the original processing steps: A later analysis tallied roughly 78 million unique TCR beta chains across the approximately 670 repertoires, and about 12 million of those chains were shared by two or more donors. Raw reads were error-corrected and collapsed into unique sequences with a nearest-neighbor algorithm that merged closely related sequences to remove PCR and sequencing errors. V, D and J gene segments were assigned by aligning CDR3 sequences to IMGT reference sequences. For a sequence to be retained, a match of at least six nucleotides was required to both a V gene segment and a J gene segment. Rearrangements were classified as productive when the CDR3 lacked stop codons and remained in frame with V and J, and all other rearrangements were classified as non-productive. Following IMGT convention, CDR3 was defined as the stretch from the second conserved V-encoded cysteine up to the conserved J-encoded phenylalanine. The earlier analysis of some 600 of the donors excluded sequences that lacked an unambiguous match to a single V gene segment. An earlier analysis of around 600 of the donors classified V segments as functional when productive rearrangements were above 56.7% and as segregating when the standard deviation between donors was above 5%. To diagnose cytomegalovirus status from the catalog of TCR beta chain sequences, a statistical classification framework was built. In a later analysis, V and J genes were assigned by comparing TCR nucleotide sequences against IMGT/GENE-DB human TR gene sequences. The TCRdist pipeline was used in a later analysis to assign CDR3 sequences and most-parsimonious VDJ recombination scenarios. In a later analysis, each TCR beta chain was defined by its CDR3 amino acid sequence together with its V-gene family, and reads without a unique V-gene family were excluded. A later analysis removed 500 to 600 highly shared, low-generation-probability nucleotide sequences to deal with suspected cross-contamination and a sequencing artifact. In a later analysis, a clonal expansion index was calculated for each public chain from normalized within-repertoire ranks of inferred template counts. In a later analysis, generation probabilities were computed with a VDJ recombination model fitted to out-of-frame rearrangements, and the resulting probabilities were checked against IGoR. Hypergeometric tests were used in a later analysis to score TCR-TCR, TCR-HLA and TCR-CMV co-occurrence, with a repertoire-size bias correction applied to the TCR pairs. A later analysis estimated false discovery rates by permuting HLA or CMV assignments 20 times. In a later analysis, co-occurring TCRs were grouped using DBSCAN, with TCRdist sequence similarity added in when clustering inside HLA-allele-positive subsets. Repertoires with fewer than 30,000 or more than 120,000 public chains were left out of co-occurrence clustering, as were five repertoires with anomalous nucleotide sharing. TCRdb obtained this table from immuneACCESS and retained in-frame rearrangements with V and J assigned. These tables miss some clones; where compared with another copy, unresolved V genes account for less than half of the shortfall, and the remainder is unexplained. V and J calls and clone size are those listed in that table; D and trimming were worked out from the DNA. The sample yields some 140,000 clones; approximately 75% were counted once. The ten largest clones take up approximately 4% of the sample.

Recombination joined TRBV29-1 with TRBJ2-3; TRBD1 lines up with 8 middle nucleotides. The source is a man aged 50 to 60 in good health and CMV-seropositive. The specimen sequenced was PBMCs. The CDR3 protein: CSIGQGLRTDTQYF. The DNA sequence follows: TGCAGCATTGGACAGGGTCTACGCACAGATACGCAGTATTTT.